A single sample gave rise to the 24 T cell receptor beta chains below, sequenced in a study of regulatory T cells. For these TCRs, the target antigens are not known. Amplification used 52 TRBV primers and 13 TRBJ primers. Generated by immunoSEQ multiplex PCR, the TCRdb table keeps only in-frame clones and is missing some. The data contain 30,000 to 40,000 clones, about 89% of them singletons. Study observations and caveats: Hydrophobic residues at CDR3 positions 6 and 7 were enriched in conventional CD4+ T cells of CD3G-deficient patients.

The sequenced material came from conventional CD4+ T cells sorted from blood. These receptors originate from a person aged 18 to 30 with CD3G deficiency.

This chain links TRBV27 with TRBJ2-2; D remains unclear. Germline V CDR1 and CDR2: MNHEY, SMNVEV (reference sequence). V lost 5 bases to trimming and J lost 5 bases, with 9 bases between them. The length of the CDR3 is 13 residues. The CDR3 reads CASSPRGTGELFF. Written as DNA, the CDR3 is TGTGCCAGCAGTCCCCGTGGTACCGGGGAGCTGTTTTTT.

The genes are TRBV10-2 and TRBJ2-1, with D possibly being TRBD1 (5 bases). CDR1 is WSHSY and CDR2 is SAAADI in the germline V gene. The CDR3 is 15 amino acids. Trimming removed 0 bases from V and 2 bases from J, with 8 bases in between. The CDR3 loop is CASSESGPPYNEQFF. DNA for the CDR3: TGCGCCAGCAGTGAGTCGGGGCCGCCCTACAATGAGCAGTTCTTC.

V gene TRBV5-1 combines with J gene TRBJ1-5; 9 bases agree with TRBD1. Per the germline V gene, CDR1 is SGHRS and CDR2 is YFSETQ. There are 18 residues in the CDR3. Trimming cost V 0 bases and J 5 bases; bases outside gene matches: 12. This CDR3 is CASSLERLGTGMHQPQHF. In DNA, the CDR3 is TGCGCCAGCAGCTTGGAGAGACTCGGGACAGGGATGCATCAGCCCCAGCATTTT.

The chain recombines TRBV7-9 with TRBJ2-4, with TRBD1 matching over 7 bases. The length of the CDR3 is 17 residues. J was trimmed by 0 bases and V by 5 bases; bases with no gene match: 10. The germline V gene has CDR1 SEHNR and CDR2 FQNEAQ (reference sequence). CDR3 sequence reads: CASSTGQVDPAKNIQYF. As DNA, the CDR3 is TGTGCCAGCAGCACCGGACAGGTAGACCCAGCCAAAAACATTCAGTACTTC.

V and J are TRBV27 and TRBJ2-5; D call uncertain. Trimming removed 5 bases at V and 3 bases at J, with 10 bases between. The germline gives CDR1 MNHEY, CDR2 SMNVEV (reference sequence). The CDR3 spans 13 residues. CDR3 in DNA: TGTGCCAGCAGTAAAAGCTTTAAAGAGACCCAGTACTTC. It is translated as CASSKSFKETQYF.

The chain carries TRBV28 and TRBJ2-7; 8 bases fit TRBD1. The CDR3 runs 16 residues. Unmatched junction bases numbered 11, after V lost 2 bases and J lost 5 bases. Looked up from germline, CDR1 is MDHEN and CDR2 is SYDVKM. CDR3 region: CASSLTGGQGSHEQYF. The CDR3 DNA is TGTGCCAGCAGTTTAACCGGCGGACAGGGCAGCCACGAGCAGTACTTC.

This clone was seen a few times. This rearrangement joins TRBV10-3 to TRBJ1-2; no clear D gene. The CDR3 spans 12 residues. V lost 0 bases to trimming and J lost 6 bases, with 5 bases between them. The V gene's germline CDR1 is ENHRY and CDR2 SYGVKD. CDR3 bases: TGTGCCATCAGTGAGTCGAGGAATGGCTACACCTTC. It encodes CAISESRNGYTF.

The count of this clone is one. J is TRBJ2-7 and V is TRBV6-1; the D gene could be TRBD1 or TRBD2 (5 bases each). Trimming stripped 8 bases from V and 2 bases from J, with 19 bases between. There are 15 residues in the CDR3. The germline CDR1 and CDR2 sequences are MNHNS and SASEGT. CDR3 coding DNA: TGTGCCAGCGCACAATGGGGGACGGGAACCTACGAGCAGTACTTC. Its translation is CASAQWGTGTYEQYF.

CDR3 DNA: TGCGCCAGCAGCTTGTTTACGGGGAGCGCCGGGGAGCTGTTTTTT. Translation gives CASSLFTGSAGELFF. The chain employs TRBV5-1 and TRBJ2-2; the D gene is possibly TRBD2 (5 bases). The CDR3 consists of 15 residues. V was shortened by 1 base and J by 6 bases, with 13 bases between the two germline ends. CDR1 and CDR2 (germline): SGHRS, YFSETQ. The entire variable domain, with the rest obtained from reference TRBV5-1 and TRBJ2-2, is as follows: KAGVTQTPRYLIKTRGQQVTLSCSPISGHRSVSWYQQTPGQGLQFLFEYFSETQRNKGNFPGRFSGRQFSNSRSEMNVSTLELGDSALYLCASSLFTGSAGELFFGEGSRLTVL.

This clone was counted a single time. V and J are TRBV28 and TRBJ2-2; the D is unclear. Germline lookup yields CDR1 MDHEN and CDR2 SYDVKM. The CDR3 covers 14 residues. Trimming left V 4 bases short and J 1 base short, with 7 bases between. CDR3 in DNA: TGTGCCAGCAGTTCCAGTGAGAACACCGGGGAGCTGTTTTTT. This gives the protein CASSSSENTGELFF.

V and J are TRBV5-1 and TRBJ2-6; D gene unclear. The V gene's germline CDR1 is SGHRS and CDR2 YFSETQ. Trimming cost V 0 bases and J 0 bases, with 7 bases left between them. The CDR3 is made up of 16 amino acids. CDR3 nucleotide sequence: TGCGCCAGCAGCTTGGCCGCGAGCTCTGGGGCCAACGTCCTGACTTTC. Translation gives CASSLAASSGANVLTF.

A single count supports this clone. This chain uses TRBV5-1 with TRBJ2-1; TRBD2 agrees at 12 bases. This CDR3 comprises 15 residues. With V trimmed by 4 bases and J by 4 bases, 3 bases remained unmatched. Germline CDR1 SGHRS, CDR2 YFSETQ. The CDR3 sequence: CASSLTSGGYNEQFF. The CDR3, as DNA: TGCGCCAGCAGCCTGACTAGCGGGGGATACAATGAGCAGTTCTTC. The full variable domain, with the rest looked up from reference TRBV5-1 and TRBJ2-1, is KAGVTQTPRYLIKTRGQQVTLSCSPISGHRSVSWYQQTPGQGLQFLFEYFSETQRNKGNFPGRFSGRQFSNSRSEMNVSTLELGDSALYLCASSLTSGGYNEQFFGPGTRLTVL.

The rearrangement joins TRBV6-6 to TRBJ2-2; TRBD1 aligns across 9 bases. V was clipped by 5 bases and J by 6 bases; unmatched bases: 10. The germline gives CDR1 MNHNY, CDR2 SVGAGI (reference sequence). The CDR3 sequence is 16 residues long. Written as DNA, the CDR3 is TGTGCCAGCAGTCGACAGGGGGGAGGTGTGGCCGGGGAGCTGTTTTTT. Residues: CASSRQGGGVAGELFF.

This chain uses TRBV6-6 with TRBJ1-1; D ambiguous. Germline V CDR1 and CDR2: MNHNY, SVGAGI (reference sequence). The length of the CDR3 is 12 residues. V dropped 8 bases and J dropped 0 bases, with 7 bases sitting between them. CDR3: CASGIMNTEAFF. The CDR3 nucleotides read TGTGCCAGCGGAATCATGAACACTGAAGCTTTCTTT.

The chain recombines TRBV20-1 with TRBJ1-2; no clear D gene. Per germline, CDR1 DFQATT and CDR2 SNEGSKA (reference sequence). V was shortened by 6 bases and J by 7 bases, with 12 bases between the two germline ends. The CDR3 runs 11 residues. This CDR3 reads CSAALSGGYTF. CDR3 in DNA: TGCAGTGCCGCCCTTTCGGGTGGCTACACCTTC.

The rearrangement links TRBV27 to TRBJ2-1, with D possibly matching TRBD1 (6 bases). The CDR3 has 13 residues. CDR1 is MNHEY, CDR2 SMNVEV, per germline (reference sequence). Between the trimmed V and J ends, which lost 6 bases and 6 bases, there was a span of 12 bases. For the CDR3, the DNA is TGTGCCAGCAGAGACGCAGGGGTCAATGAGCAGTTCTTC. Protein: CASRDAGVNEQFF.

This chain joins TRBV5-1 and TRBJ1-4, with D perhaps TRBD1 (5 bases). Germline values: CDR1 SGHRS, CDR2 YFSETQ. The CDR3 spans 15 residues. Trimming pared 4 bases from V and 8 bases from J, leaving 18 bases between. The CDR3 DNA reads TGCGCCAGCAGCCCCGCGGGGGGGTCGGGCGAAAAACTGTTTTTT. Amino acids: CASSPAGGSGEKLFF.

The CDR3, as DNA: TGCGCCAGCAGACCCGGGGGCCCGCAAGAGACCCAGTACTTC. This codes for CASRPGGPQETQYF. The chain links TRBV5-1 to TRBJ2-5; TRBD1 or TRBD2 may be the D gene (6 bases each). The V end was cut by 5 bases, the J end by 2 bases, with 13 bases between. Germline CDR1 SGHRS, CDR2 YFSETQ. The CDR3 covers 14 residues.

J is TRBJ2-2 and V is TRBV5-1, with unresolved D. V was shortened by 4 bases and J by 0 bases, with 13 bases between the two germline ends. The CDR3 has 16 residues. Germline CDR1 reads SGHRS; CDR2 reads YFSETQ. This CDR3 is CASSPGIISNTGELFF. CDR3 nucleotide sequence: TGCGCCAGCAGCCCTGGAATTATTTCGAACACCGGGGAGCTGTTTTTT.

The rearrangement joins TRBV19 to TRBJ2-6, with 11 positions matching TRBD1. Germline trimming cut 8 bases from V and 2 bases from J; bases unmatched to any gene: 2. Germline CDR1 and CDR2: LNHDA and SQIVND (reference sequence). CDR3 length equals 15 residues. The DNA of the CDR3 is TGTGCCAGTGGGGACAGGGGGACTGGGGCCAACGTCCTGACTTTC. Encoded protein: CASGDRGTGANVLTF.

This chain links TRBV10-3 with TRBJ1-1, with 7 positions matching TRBD1. Trimming took 6 bases from V and 4 from J; bases not matched to a gene: 5. This CDR3 contains 13 residues. CDR1 ENHRY and CDR2 SYGVKD come from the germline V gene. CDR3 region: CAIREGASTEAFF. Written as DNA, the CDR3 is TGTGCCATCAGGGAGGGGGCGAGCACTGAAGCTTTCTTT.

The chain combines TRBV10-3 with TRBJ2-2; D might be TRBD1 (6 bases). CDR1 and CDR2 (germline): ENHRY, SYGVKD. This CDR3 contains 14 residues. V was shortened by 6 bases and J by 3 bases, with 11 bases between the two germline ends. CDR3 DNA: TGTGCCATCAGCGGGACATCAGACACCGGGGAGCTGTTTTTT. This encodes CAISGTSDTGELFF.

The CDR3 protein is CAWSRQGNQPQHF. The CDR3 DNA is TGTGCCTGGAGTAGACAGGGCAATCAGCCCCAGCATTTT. This chain uses TRBV30 with TRBJ1-5; TRBD1 is a possible D gene (6 bases). The CDR3 has 13 amino acids. V was trimmed by 2 bases and J by 2 bases, leaving 7 bases between them. Germline V lookup: CDR1 GTSNPN, CDR2 SVGIG (reference sequence).

This clone was found a few times. This specimen includes other DNA sequences encoding the same CDR3. The chain uses TRBV5-1 and TRBJ2-3, with 7 bases that match TRBD2. This CDR3 is 14 amino acids long. Germline CDR1 is SGHRS and CDR2 is YFSETQ. Trimming cost V 5 bases and J 2 bases; bases outside gene matches: 5. The CDR3 loop reads CASSTGTTTDTQYF. CDR3 bases: TGCGCCAGCAGTACCGGGACTACCACAGATACGCAGTATTTT.